Presented here are 25 T cell receptor beta chains from one specimen sequenced in a study of naive and memory T cell subsets. An equimolar mix of two oligonucleotides served as the beta constant-region primer for TRBC1 and TRBC2. MiXCR was run by TCRdb on the UMI-ligation and nested PCR reads, yielding one entry per CDR3 protein. This table has fewer than 5,000 distinct CDR3 sequences, around 7.8% appearing once. Sequencing was performed on CD4+ TEMRA cells from blood. Subset noted: effector memory re-expressing CD45RA, CD45RA+ CD27-. These receptors were collected from a human donor in good health.

The chain carries TRBV5-1 and TRBJ1-4; D remains unclear. Germline CDR1 is SGHRS and CDR2 is YFSETQ. CDR3 length: 14 residues. Trimming shortened V by 4 bases and J by 6 bases, and 13 bases separated the two germline ends. Here the CDR3 reads CASSQDSSDEKLFF. DNA of the CDR3: TGCGCCAGCAGCCAAGACTCTTCAGATGAAAAACTGTTTTTT.

This clonotype was counted at least ten times. This chain links TRBV6-6 with TRBJ2-2; TRBD1 matches 10 bases. This CDR3 spans 16 amino acids. V lost 4 bases, J lost 6 bases, and 8 bases stayed unmatched. The V gene's germline CDR1 is MNHNY and CDR2 SVGAGI (reference sequence). The CDR3 loop reads CASSFPGQGLAGELFF. CDR3 in DNA: TGTGCCAGCAGTTTTCCGGGACAGGGGCTGGCCGGGGAGCTGTTTTTT.

V gene TRBV20-1 combines with J gene TRBJ2-4; 7 bases map to TRBD2. Per germline, CDR1 DFQATT and CDR2 SNEGSKA (reference sequence). V was pared by 0 bases and J by 2 bases, with 4 bases of the junction left unmatched. This CDR3 contains 15 residues. The CDR3 loop reads CSARERGFTKNIQYF. The CDR3 DNA reads as TGCAGTGCTAGAGAGCGGGGGTTTACCAAAAACATTCAGTACTTC.

Many counts were recorded for this clonotype. The chain couples TRBV7-2 to TRBJ2-3; no firm D call. The length of the CDR3 is 15 residues. Germline CDR1 and CDR2: SGHTA and FQGNSA. With 5 bases removed from V and 1 base from J, the gap between germline ends came to 13 bases. Here the CDR3 reads CASSPWGYGTDTQYF. The CDR3 coding sequence is TGTGCCAGCAGCCCCTGGGGTTACGGCACAGATACGCAGTATTTT.

The V call is TRBV27, the J call TRBJ2-1, with 9 bases aligning to TRBD1. J lost 2 bases, V lost 11 bases, and 10 bases had no gene match. The CDR3 is made up of 15 amino acids. From germline, CDR1 is MNHEY and CDR2 SMNVEV (reference sequence). This chain's CDR3 is CAPSQQGAAYNEQFF. The CDR3 DNA follows: TGTGCCCCTTCCCAACAGGGGGCGGCCTACAATGAGCAGTTCTTC.

This clonotype showed up many times. The rearrangement links TRBV6-1 to TRBJ2-3; tentatively, D is TRBD2 (6 bases). V gave up 4 bases and J gave up 3 bases, with 14 bases separating them. Germline lookup yields CDR1 MNHNS and CDR2 SASEGT. The CDR3 contains 15 residues. The CDR3 sequence is CASSGSEGRTDTQYF. The CDR3 bases are TGTGCCAGCAGTGGTTCGGAGGGGAGGACAGATACGCAGTATTTT.

This clonotype was observed many times. The chain recombines TRBV5-1 with TRBJ2-7; TRBD2 agrees at 12 bases. Germline CDR1 is SGHRS and CDR2 is YFSETQ. V shed 4 bases, J shed 6 bases, and the junction held 11 bases outside the gene matches. The CDR3 spans 16 residues. CDR3 sequence: CASSAGLAGPWGEQYF. CDR3 DNA sequence: TGCGCCAGCAGCGCGGGACTAGCGGGCCCTTGGGGCGAGCAGTACTTC.

This clonotype was counted at least ten times. The chain carries TRBV12-3 or TRBV12-4 and TRBJ2-2; no firm D call. CDR3 length: 12 amino acids. V was pared by 6 bases and J by 7 bases, with 9 bases between. CDR3 sequence (DNA): TGTGCCAGCAGCCCTAAGGTCGGGGAGCTGTTTTTT. The encoded protein is CASSPKVGELFF.

There are many counts of this clonotype. The chain recombines TRBV7-2 with TRBJ2-3; maybe TRBD2 (6 bases). Trimming cost V 6 bases and J 2 bases, with 15 bases left between them. The germline gives CDR1 SGHTA, CDR2 FQGNSA. The length of the CDR3 is 15 residues. The CDR3 loop reads CASSFRPGVTDTQYF. The CDR3 nucleotides are TGTGCCAGCAGTTTCCGACCGGGAGTCACAGATACGCAGTATTTT. Looking up the rest from reference TRBV7-2 and TRBJ2-3 gives the full variable domain: GAGVSQSPSNKVTEKGKDVELRCDPISGHTALYWYRQSLGQGLEFLIYFQGNSAPDKSGLPSDRFSAERTGGSVSTLTIQRTQQEDSAVYLCASSFRPGVTDTQYFGPGTRLTVL.

This clonotype has more than one count but fewer than ten. The genes are TRBV7-2 and TRBJ2-3, with D perhaps TRBD2 (6 bases). V lost 2 bases, J lost 13 bases, and 19 bases lay in between. The CDR3 totals 14 residues. CDR1 and CDR2 (germline): SGHTA, FQGNSA. The CDR3 region is CASSLKGGDPNKYF. The DNA for the CDR3 is TGTGCCAGCAGCTTAAAGGGCGGGGACCCCAACAAGTATTTT.

This clonotype was counted only a few times. J is TRBJ1-2 and V is TRBV7-9; no clear D gene. CDR1 SEHNR and CDR2 FQNEAQ come from the germline V gene (reference sequence). The CDR3 extends over 13 amino acids. V was cut by 5 bases and J by 12 bases, with 19 bases left in between. For the CDR3, the DNA is TGTGCCAGCAGCCCTAGTATAAGCTCCCAAGACACCTTC. This sequence encodes CASSPSISSQDTF.

This clonotype was observed a handful of times. The CDR3 coding sequence is TGTGCCAGCAGCTTGACCGCCGAAAAGGGGCCCCAGCATTTT. This gives the protein CASSLTAEKGPQHF. V usage is TRBV5-6 and J usage is TRBJ1-5; D call uncertain. CDR1 SGHDT and CDR2 YYEEEE come from the germline V gene. Trimming stripped 1 base from V and 9 bases from J, with 14 bases between. This CDR3 contains 14 residues.

The chain employs TRBV15 and TRBJ1-1, with D tentatively TRBD1 (5 bases). Germline loops: CDR1 LNHNV, CDR2 YYDKDF (reference sequence). The V gene lost 0 bases and the J gene lost 0 bases, with 14 bases spanning the gap. The CDR3 length is 17 residues. CDR3 DNA sequence: TGTGCCACCAGCAGAGATAAGGGGATTGGGGTGAACACTGAAGCTTTCTTT. Protein sequence: CATSRDKGIGVNTEAFF. Full variable domain (rest looked up from reference TRBV15 and TRBJ1-1): DAMVIQNPRYQVTQFGKPVTLSCSQTLNHNVMYWYQQKSSQAPKLLFHYYDKDFNNEADTPDNFQSRRPNTSFCFLDIRSPGLGDTAMYLCATSRDKGIGVNTEAFFGQGTRLTVV.

This chain links TRBV23-1 with TRBJ2-3; 12 positions agree with TRBD2. Being an ORF, TRBV23-1 has a function that is uncertain. This CDR3 comprises 21 residues. Trimming cost V 0 bases and J 1 base; bases outside gene matches: 14. CDR3 loop: CASSQSRPDGLAGPGTDTQYF. CDR3 coding DNA: TGCGCCAGCAGTCAATCACGTCCAGACGGACTAGCGGGACCCGGCACAGATACGCAGTATTTT.

There are a few counts of this clonotype. This chain joins TRBV30 and TRBJ1-1, with D uncertain. The CDR3 spans 12 residues. Trimming took off 0 bases at V and 11 bases at J, with 13 bases between the two ends. Germline assignment: CDR1 GTSNPN and CDR2 SVGIG (reference sequence). The CDR3 is CAWSVSTRTAFF. The CDR3 nucleotides read TGTGCCTGGAGTGTAAGTACTCGTACGGCTTTCTTT.

In its sample, this clonotype was seen many times. The V gene is TRBV2, the J gene TRBJ2-7; possibly TRBD1 for D (6 bases). V gave up 6 bases and J gave up 4 bases, with 13 bases separating them. The CDR3 runs to 13 residues. The germline V gene has CDR1 SNHLY and CDR2 FYNNEI. The CDR3 loop reads CASRKGVEYEQYF. DNA of the CDR3: TGTGCCAGCAGAAAGGGGGTAGAGTACGAGCAGTACTTC.

The V and J genes are TRBV7-9 and TRBJ1-4, with 9 bases fitting TRBD1. From germline, CDR1 is SEHNR and CDR2 FQNEAQ (reference sequence). Losses at the gene ends were 4 bases for V and 5 bases for J; bases not matched to a gene: 2. This CDR3 spans 14 amino acids. In nucleotides, the CDR3 is TGTGCCAGCAGCTACGGGACAGGGAATGAAAAACTGTTTTTT. Its protein is CASSYGTGNEKLFF.

This clonotype was counted at least ten times. The chain carries TRBV5-8 and TRBJ2-3, with TRBD1 matching over 10 bases. Trimming cost V 1 base and J 4 bases; bases outside gene matches: 6. The CDR3 has 16 residues. Germline V gene sequence: CDR1 SGHTS, CDR2 YDEGEE. In DNA, the CDR3 is TGTGCCAGCAGCTTGACCGGGACAGGGGCGGCAGATACGCAGTATTTT. Residues: CASSLTGTGAADTQYF.

There are a few counts of this clonotype. This rearrangement joins TRBV7-2 to TRBJ1-2; perhaps TRBD1 as D (6 bases). Deletions cut 5 bases from V and 13 bases from J, with 23 bases between. Germline V gene data show CDR1 as SGHTA and CDR2 as FQGNSA. This CDR3 contains 14 residues. CDR3 protein: CASSPPVRGRSCTF. CDR3 sequence (DNA): TGTGCCAGCAGCCCACCTGTCAGGGGTCGTTCTTGCACCTTC.

Only a few counts were recorded for this clonotype. The J gene is TRBJ1-6, the V gene TRBV4-2; D is uncertain. In germline, CDR1 is LGHNA, CDR2 YNFKEQ. The CDR3 spans 12 residues. The V end lost 1 base, the J end lost 14 bases, and 9 bases lay between the germline ends. The CDR3 is CASSQVGEALHF. The DNA for the CDR3 is TGTGCCAGCAGCCAAGTCGGGGAAGCCCTCCACTTT.

The chain has TRBV9 and TRBJ2-2; D is perhaps TRBD1 or TRBD2 (5 bases each). Per the germline V gene, CDR1 is SGDLS and CDR2 is YYNGEE. V was trimmed by 3 bases and J by 4 bases, leaving 13 bases between them. The CDR3 has 15 residues. The CDR3: CASSAQGVGTGELFF. The CDR3, as DNA: TGTGCCAGCAGCGCCCAGGGAGTCGGCACCGGGGAGCTGTTTTTT. The full variable domain, rest sourced from reference TRBV9 and TRBJ2-2, is DSGVTQTPKHLITATGQRVTLRCSPRSGDLSVYWYQQSLDQGLQFLIQYYNGEERAKGNILERFSAQQFPDLHSELNLSSLELGDSALYFCASSAQGVGTGELFFGEGSRLTVL.

This chain uses TRBV5-4 with TRBJ2-3; 9 bases match TRBD1. Germline V lookup: CDR1 SGHNT, CDR2 YYREEE (reference sequence). The CDR3 is 14 amino acids. J was trimmed by 5 bases and V by 7 bases; bases with no gene match: 8. For the CDR3, the DNA is TGTGCCAGCGGCTACAGGGGGCAGGTAGATACGCAGTATTTT. Its protein product is CASGYRGQVDTQYF.

A remark on this clonotype: A much larger clone differs from this one at a single base, so this may be a read error. This chain links TRBV19 with TRBJ2-7; 7 bases align to TRBD1. CDR1 is LNHDA and CDR2 is SQIVND in the germline V gene (reference sequence). The CDR3 spans 16 residues. V trimming: 6 bases; J trimming: 3 bases; junction bases outside the gene matches: 14. The chain's CDR3 is CASSDSGRQGRYEQYF. For the CDR3, the DNA is TGTGCCAGTAGCGATTCCGGACGACAGGGCCGCTACGAGCAGTACTTC.

This clonotype is medium-sized within its sample. The V call is TRBV27, the J call TRBJ2-5; 10 bases are shared with TRBD2. This CDR3 has 17 residues. Germline trimming cut 6 bases from V and 5 bases from J; bases unmatched to any gene: 15. Germline lookup yields CDR1 MNHEY and CDR2 SMNVEV (reference sequence). CDR3 sequence (DNA): TGTGCCAGCAGGGGGGTGGCTAGCGGGAGTTTGGCGGAGACCCAGTACTTC. Its protein is CASRGVASGSLAETQYF.

This clonotype was detected ten times or more. V and J are TRBV10-2 and TRBJ2-5; D is perhaps TRBD2 (5 bases). The V gene lost 10 bases and the J gene lost 2 bases, with 11 bases spanning the gap. The CDR3 runs 12 residues. Germline CDR1 is WSHSY and CDR2 is SAAADI. CDR3 loop: CATAEAQETQYF. Written as DNA, the CDR3 is TGCGCCACCGCGGAGGCTCAAGAGACCCAGTACTTC.